Here is one T cell receptor (beta chain) with its context. This receptor's antigen is unknown. Per-base qualities were not stored, and no clone one base away is much larger. The data were obtained in a study of T cell responses to AZD1222 COVID-19 vaccine (dated by TCRdb to the early 2020s). In terms of the full investigation: TCR sequencing covered 233 trial participants: about 210 given two doses of AZD1222 and 26 given two doses of MenACWY control vaccine. Trial participants were enrolled into age subgroups of 18-55, 56-69 and 70-plus years, which contained around 140, 26 and 57 TCR-sequenced participants, respectively. The study at large found these results: Because no day 14 peak-response samples were available, the repertoires could be characterized only after the peak T cell response. Conclusions about previously exposed vaccinees are limited because only a handful of AZD1222 recipients were SARS-CoV-2 seropositive at baseline. A significant rise in spike-specific TCR breadth and depth was observed after two AZD1222 doses relative to day 0 and relative to MenACWY recipients. Vaccine-associated CD4 TCRs spanned the whole spike protein, with dominant responses in regions 160-218 and 743-854. The 56-69-year group was small, and its depth increase did not reach significance, likely because of low power. Participants were mostly white British and included more females than males, and it was suggested by the authors that clonal diversity may have been underestimated. Reportedly, almost half of the unique spike-specific TCRs recognized epitopes lying outside the regions that are mutated in the B.1.351 and B.1.1.7 variants.

The germline V gene specifies MRHNA as CDR1 and SNTAGT as CDR2. Trimming costs V 0 bases and J 2 bases, and their ends lie 16 bases apart. Its CDR3 holds 17 amino acids, cysteine through phenylalanine. The CDR3 DNA has 51 bases and is translated from base 1. The CDR3 regions of human TCRbeta chains were analyzed by immunosequencing. The original methods were these. Repertoire TCRs were checked for matches against a reference library of SARS-CoV-2-specific TCRs that had been generated using the MIRA antigen-specificity platform. Breadth was defined as the fraction of unique TCRs that were SARS-CoV-2-associated. Depth was defined as the fraction of total T cells that were SARS-CoV-2-associated. Using the MIRA data, every spike-specific TCR was mapped to the spike region that the TCR reacted to and assigned to either a CD4 or a CD8 class. Log10-transformed breadth and depth values were compared by one-way ANOVA with Sidak's multiple comparisons tests. The table comes from immuneACCESS by way of TCRdb, which keeps in-frame sequences with V and J called. Part of the clones is missing from these tables; in studies checked, under half for an unresolved V gene and the rest for unknown reasons. V, J and clone size are taken as reported in that table, and D and trimming were inferred from the DNA itself. This sample comprises fewer than 180,000 clones, 75% to 95% of them detected only once. In total, the top ten clones hold under 4% of the sample.

The intended sense of this specimen's time point label: about 28 days (+/-7) after the second vaccine dose. AZD1222 recipients with second doses at about 4 weeks or about 12 weeks were pooled, because spike-specific TCR depth and breadth did not differ between schedules. Samples from vaccinated people were obtained from the UK trials COV001 and COV002, which included a single-blind randomized controlled phase 2/3 trial of AZD1222 (ChAdOx1 nCoV-19) in healthy adults. For TCRbeta chain sequencing, PBMC samples were collected from trial participants at day 0 and at day 28 after the second dose. The receptor was derived from an adult who received the AZD1222 COVID-19 vaccine. Recombination joined TRBV6-4 with TRBJ2-5, and the D gene may be TRBD1, 6 bases matching. Sequencing was performed on peripheral blood, taken 28 days after the second AZD1222 dose. The CDR3 region has the sequence CASSDSKGQGRQETQYF. The DNA sequence is TGTGCCAGCAGTGACTCGAAGGGACAAGGGAGACAAGAGACCCAGTACTTC.